These T cell receptor beta chains were read from a single sample in a study of metastatic and nonmetastatic thyroid tumors. TCRdb reanalyzed the PCR reads with MiXCR. This sample has some 25,000 clones, with more than 15% found just once. Sequencing was carried out using blood. The receptor set was obtained from a male donor with papillary thyroid cancer or a benign thyroid nodule (not recorded which). Some clones in this sample may be carry-over from other donors' samples. Each CDR3 is given with its conserved first and last residue. Each record gives: D gene, clone size, V gene, J gene, CDR3 DNA, CDR3 protein. A D gene is named only where the DNA matches it firmly. Expanded clones get a size class; other rows say once, few or many, or leave the size out.

d_call: TRBD1; clone_size: -; v_call: TRBV6-5; j_call: TRBJ1-6; cdr3_nt: TGTGCCAGCAGTACTAACACAGGGGTTAGTAATTCACCCCTCCACTTT; cdr3_aa: CASSTNTGVSNSPLHF
d_call: -; clone_size: few; v_call: TRBV15; j_call: TRBJ2-7; cdr3_nt: TGTGCCACCGGCAGTCGTTCGTCCTACGAGCAGTACTTC; cdr3_aa: CATGSRSSYEQYF
d_call: -; clone_size: medium-sized; v_call: TRBV6-1; j_call: TRBJ2-3; cdr3_nt: TGTGCCAGCAGTTGGACGAGAGATACGCAGTATTTT; cdr3_aa: CASSWTRDTQYF
d_call: TRBD1; clone_size: few; v_call: TRBV4-1; j_call: TRBJ1-4; cdr3_nt: TGCGCCAGCAGCCCCGGGACAGGGGGTGAAAAACTGTTTTTT; cdr3_aa: CASSPGTGGEKLFF
d_call: TRBD1; clone_size: few; v_call: TRBV10-3; j_call: TRBJ1-5; cdr3_nt: TGTGCCAGCAGTGAAGGTCCCAGGGGGCCTCATCAGCCCCAGCATTTT; cdr3_aa: CASSEGPRGPHQPQHF
d_call: TRBD1; clone_size: many; v_call: TRBV5-4; j_call: TRBJ2-7; cdr3_nt: TGTGCCAGCAGCTTGGACGGGACAGCAATCTACGAGCAGTACTTC; cdr3_aa: CASSLDGTAIYEQYF
d_call: TRBD1; clone_size: medium-sized; v_call: TRBV27; j_call: TRBJ1-5; cdr3_nt: TGTGCCAGCAGTCTTCGTCTTACAGGGGATCAGCCCCAGCATTTT; cdr3_aa: CASSLRLTGDQPQHF
d_call: -; clone_size: many; v_call: TRBV20-1; j_call: TRBJ1-1; cdr3_nt: TGCAGTGCTAGAGACAGGGTGAACACTGAAGCTTTCTTT; cdr3_aa: CSARDRVNTEAFF
d_call: -; clone_size: few; v_call: TRBV19; j_call: TRBJ2-7; cdr3_nt: TGTGCCAGTAGCTCAGGGTACGAGCAGTACTTC; cdr3_aa: CASSSGYEQYF
d_call: -; clone_size: few; v_call: TRBV29-1; j_call: TRBJ2-5; cdr3_nt: TGCAGCGCCGCTAACCGAGAAGGGCCCAAGTACTTC; cdr3_aa: CSAANREGPKYF
d_call: -; clone_size: -; v_call: TRBV5-1; j_call: TRBJ2-1; cdr3_nt: TGCGCCAGCAGCTCGGCCGGGGGTTACAATGAGCAGTTCTTC; cdr3_aa: CASSSAGGYNEQFF
d_call: -; clone_size: few; v_call: TRBV27; j_call: TRBJ2-1; cdr3_nt: TGTGCCAGCAGTTTTAAGGGGGTGAGAGGGGAGCAGTTCTTC; cdr3_aa: CASSFKGVRGEQFF
d_call: -; clone_size: -; v_call: TRBV5-1; j_call: TRBJ1-2; cdr3_nt: TGCGCCAGCAGCTTGGGGGACACCTTC; cdr3_aa: CASSLGDTF
d_call: TRBD2; clone_size: -; v_call: TRBV4-1; j_call: TRBJ2-5; cdr3_nt: TGTGCCAGTAGCCAGCGGACTAGCGGGAGTGGGGAGACCCAGTACTTC; cdr3_aa: CASSQRTSGSGETQYF
d_call: -; clone_size: medium-sized; v_call: TRBV27; j_call: TRBJ1-2; cdr3_nt: TGTGCCAGCAGTCCCCCAGGCAGGGTAGGAGGCTACACCTTC; cdr3_aa: CASSPPGRVGGYTF
d_call: -; clone_size: many; v_call: TRBV30; j_call: TRBJ1-5; cdr3_nt: TGTGCCTGGGGCCGGGACATAGGGCAGCCCCAGCATTTT; cdr3_aa: CAWGRDIGQPQHF
d_call: -; clone_size: few; v_call: TRBV28; j_call: TRBJ1-5; cdr3_nt: TGTGTCGGCAGCATACCCAGCAATCATCCCCAGCATTTT; cdr3_aa: CVGSIPSNHPQHF
d_call: -; clone_size: few; v_call: TRBV9; j_call: TRBJ1-6; cdr3_nt: TGTGCCAGTAGAGTAGTGGGACCTCCCCTCCACTTT; cdr3_aa: CASRVVGPPLHF
d_call: TRBD1; clone_size: few; v_call: TRBV19; j_call: TRBJ1-5; cdr3_nt: TGTGCCAGTGATAACCAGGGGGCCCAGCCCCAGCATTTT; cdr3_aa: CASDNQGAQPQHF
d_call: -; clone_size: many; v_call: TRBV20-1; j_call: TRBJ2-7; cdr3_nt: TGCAGTGCTGCTACAGGGATCGCGAACGAGCAGTACTTC; cdr3_aa: CSAATGIANEQYF
d_call: -; clone_size: -; v_call: TRBV5-1; j_call: TRBJ2-2; cdr3_nt: TGCGCCAGCAGCTACAAGACAAGTCTTAACACCGGGGAGCTGTTTTTT; cdr3_aa: CASSYKTSLNTGELFF
d_call: TRBD2; clone_size: -; v_call: TRBV12-3/TRBV12-4; j_call: TRBJ2-2; cdr3_nt: TGTGCCAGCAGTTTAGTAGGCCTAGCGGGAGGCCGAGGGACCGGGGAGCTGTTTTTT; cdr3_aa: CASSLVGLAGGRGTGELFF
d_call: -; clone_size: few; v_call: TRBV5-8; j_call: TRBJ2-7; cdr3_nt: TGTGCCAGCAGCTTTCTCGGATCCTACGAGCAGTACTTC; cdr3_aa: CASSFLGSYEQYF
d_call: -; clone_size: few; v_call: TRBV27; j_call: TRBJ2-2; cdr3_nt: TGTGCCAGCAGTTTAGCAGGACCTAACACCGGGGAGCTGTTTTTT; cdr3_aa: CASSLAGPNTGELFF
d_call: -; clone_size: many; v_call: TRBV3-1; j_call: TRBJ1-2; cdr3_nt: TGTGCCAGCAGCCAAGGTCAGGCCAACTATGGCTACACCTTC; cdr3_aa: CASSQGQANYGYTF
d_call: -; clone_size: medium-sized; v_call: TRBV2; j_call: TRBJ1-2; cdr3_nt: TGTGCCAGCGCGAGGGGGGGTCGAGACCCTTATGGCTACACCTTC; cdr3_aa: CASARGGRDPYGYTF
d_call: TRBD2; clone_size: -; v_call: TRBV7-3; j_call: TRBJ2-5; cdr3_nt: TGTGCCAGCAGCTTACGAGCGGGGGGGCTCGGAGAGACCCAGTACTTC; cdr3_aa: CASSLRAGGLGETQYF
d_call: -; clone_size: many; v_call: TRBV4-2; j_call: TRBJ2-3; cdr3_nt: TGTGCCAGCAGACAACGAGCCGCCGACATCATAACAGATACGCAGTATTTT; cdr3_aa: CASRQRAADIITDTQYF
d_call: -; clone_size: -; v_call: TRBV7-6; j_call: TRBJ1-1; cdr3_nt: TGTGTCAGCAGCTTATCAGTGAACACTGAATCTTTCTTT; cdr3_aa: CVSSLSVNTESFF
d_call: TRBD2; clone_size: many; v_call: TRBV7-6; j_call: TRBJ2-1; cdr3_nt: TGTGCCAGCAGCCCCACTAGCGGGAACGCCAATGAGCAGTTCTTC; cdr3_aa: CASSPTSGNANEQFF
d_call: TRBD1; clone_size: many; v_call: TRBV5-6; j_call: TRBJ2-1; cdr3_nt: TGTGCCAGCAGCGTAGACAGGGCTTTGAATGAGCAGTTCTTC; cdr3_aa: CASSVDRALNEQFF
d_call: -; clone_size: many; v_call: TRBV9; j_call: TRBJ2-3; cdr3_nt: TGTGCCAGCAGCCCCGTGGGGCACCTCACAGATACGCAGTATTTT; cdr3_aa: CASSPVGHLTDTQYF
d_call: TRBD1; clone_size: few; v_call: TRBV9; j_call: TRBJ1-2; cdr3_nt: TGTGCCAGCAGTGCGGGTACAGGGGACTATGGCTACACCTTC; cdr3_aa: CASSAGTGDYGYTF
d_call: -; clone_size: -; v_call: TRBV6-1; j_call: TRBJ1-5; cdr3_nt: TGTGCCAGCAGTGAAGTCGGGGTTTTACAGCCCCAGCATTTT; cdr3_aa: CASSEVGVLQPQHF
d_call: -; clone_size: medium-sized; v_call: TRBV28; j_call: TRBJ2-3; cdr3_nt: TGTGCCAGCAGTTTATTGCTGGGTAAGGTGTTGACGGCAGATACGCAGTATTTT; cdr3_aa: CASSLLLGKVLTADTQYF
d_call: -; clone_size: -; v_call: TRBV5-4; j_call: TRBJ2-2; cdr3_nt: TGTGCCAACAGCTCGAAGCTTGTAGGAGGGTCCGGTGAGCTGTTTTTT; cdr3_aa: CANSSKLVGGSGELFF
d_call: TRBD2; clone_size: -; v_call: TRBV6-2/TRBV6-3; j_call: TRBJ2-6; cdr3_nt: TGTGCCAGCAGCGCTCTTAGCGGGAGTTCGGCTGGGGCCAACGTCCTGACTTTC; cdr3_aa: CASSALSGSSAGANVLTF
d_call: -; clone_size: few; v_call: TRBV10-2; j_call: TRBJ1-1; cdr3_nt: TGCGCCAGTAGTCCACAGGTGAACACTGAAGCTTTCTTT; cdr3_aa: CASSPQVNTEAFF
d_call: TRBD2; clone_size: many; v_call: TRBV9; j_call: TRBJ2-5; cdr3_nt: TGTGCCAGCAGCGTAGAATCGGGGGGGTATGGCCAAGAGACCCAGTACTTC; cdr3_aa: CASSVESGGYGQETQYF
d_call: TRBD1; clone_size: medium-sized; v_call: TRBV6-1; j_call: TRBJ1-2; cdr3_nt: TGTGCCAGCAGTGAATGGGGACAGGGGGACTATGGCTACACCTTC; cdr3_aa: CASSEWGQGDYGYTF
d_call: -; clone_size: many; v_call: TRBV18; j_call: TRBJ2-3; cdr3_nt: TGTGCCAGCTCACGGGGTCAAGGAACAGATACGCAGTATTTT; cdr3_aa: CASSRGQGTDTQYF